The source of this TCR beta chain is a study of control samples from healthy donors and cancer patients. This CDR3 spans 15 amino acids. V was shortened by 0 bases and J by 3 bases, with 12 bases between the two germline ends. Germline CDR1 is MNHEY and CDR2 is SVGAGI. Clones were sequenced by immunoSEQ multiplex PCR, and TCRdb holds only the in-frame ones, with some missing. The sample includes about 120,000 clones, about nine tenths seen only once; the top ten take 6% to 8%. This receptor was obtained from a young woman in good health. The source material was blood. The rearrangement uses TRBV6-5 and TRBJ2-7, with D possibly TRBD1 on 5 matching bases. CDR3 sequence reads: CASSYSARVNYEQYF. CDR3 in DNA: TGTGCCAGCAGTTACTCGGCCAGGGTCAACTACGAGCAGTACTTC.